This T cell receptor (beta chain) is drawn from a study of blood T cell repertoires in COVID-19. Study information: There were acute and convalescent COVID-19 samples, and they came from the United States, Italy and Spain. The analysed material was cDNA or gDNA that came from T cells, B-cell-depleted T cells, or PBMCs.

Trimming shortened V by 9 bases and J by 0 bases, and 13 bases separated the two germline ends. The CDR3 is made up of 14 amino acids. CDR1 and CDR2 from the germline V gene are MGHRA and YSYEKL. Methods used by the authors: Amplification of reference gene primers provided the estimated nucleated cell counts. TCRdb keeps only in-frame clones here, not all; method: immunoSEQ multiplex PCR. V, J and clone size derive from that table, while D and trimming were established from the DNA sequence. The sample includes around 300,000 clones, 80% to 90% of them seen just once. The sample taken for sequencing was peripheral blood. This receptor was identified in a woman in her seventies with acute or convalescent COVID-19. The rearrangement links TRBV4-1 to TRBJ2-3, with D uncertain. CDR3 region: CASSRGDSTDTQYF. CDR3 nucleotides: TGCGCCAGTTCGCGTGGAGATAGCACAGATACGCAGTATTTT.